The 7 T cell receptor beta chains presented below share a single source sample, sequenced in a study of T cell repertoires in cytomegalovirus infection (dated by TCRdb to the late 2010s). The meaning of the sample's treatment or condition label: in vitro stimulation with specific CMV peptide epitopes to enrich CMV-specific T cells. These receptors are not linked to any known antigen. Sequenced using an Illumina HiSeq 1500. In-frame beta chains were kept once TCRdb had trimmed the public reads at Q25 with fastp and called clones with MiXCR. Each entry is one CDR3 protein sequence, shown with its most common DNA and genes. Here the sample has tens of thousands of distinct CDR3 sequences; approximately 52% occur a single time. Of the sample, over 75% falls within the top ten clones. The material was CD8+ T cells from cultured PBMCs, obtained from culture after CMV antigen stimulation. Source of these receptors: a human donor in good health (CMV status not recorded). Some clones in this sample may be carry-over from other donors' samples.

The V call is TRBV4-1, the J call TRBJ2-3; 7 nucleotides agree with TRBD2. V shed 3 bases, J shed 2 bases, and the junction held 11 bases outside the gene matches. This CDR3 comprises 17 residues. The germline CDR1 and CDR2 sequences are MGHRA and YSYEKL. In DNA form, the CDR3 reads TGCGCCAGCAGCCAGAGGCCTCTGCGGGGGATCACAGATACGCAGTATTTT. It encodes CASSQRPLRGITDTQYF.

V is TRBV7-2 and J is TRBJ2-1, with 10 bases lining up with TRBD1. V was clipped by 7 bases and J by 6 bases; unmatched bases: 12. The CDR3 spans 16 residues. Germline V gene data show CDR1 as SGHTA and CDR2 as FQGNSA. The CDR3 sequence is CASTPMTGGVSNEQFF. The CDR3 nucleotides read TGTGCCAGCACCCCTATGACAGGGGGCGTAAGCAATGAGCAGTTCTTC.

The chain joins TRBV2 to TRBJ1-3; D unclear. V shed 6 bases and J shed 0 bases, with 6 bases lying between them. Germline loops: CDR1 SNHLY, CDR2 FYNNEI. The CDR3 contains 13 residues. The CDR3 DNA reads TGTGCCAGCAGCTCGACCTCTGGAAACACCATATATTTT. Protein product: CASSSTSGNTIYF.

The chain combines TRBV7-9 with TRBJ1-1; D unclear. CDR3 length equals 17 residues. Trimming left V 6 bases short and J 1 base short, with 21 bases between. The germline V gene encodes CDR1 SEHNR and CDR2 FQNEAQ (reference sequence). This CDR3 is CASSLQHMDSENTEAFF. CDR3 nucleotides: TGTGCCAGCAGTTTGCAGCATATGGATAGCGAGAACACTGAAGCTTTCTTT.

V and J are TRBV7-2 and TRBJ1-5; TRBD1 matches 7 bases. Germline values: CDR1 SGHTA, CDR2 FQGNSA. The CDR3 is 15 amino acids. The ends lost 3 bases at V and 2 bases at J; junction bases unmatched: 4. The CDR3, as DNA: TGTGCCAGCAGCTTTTTCGGACAGGGCAATCAGCCCCAGCATTTT. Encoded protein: CASSFFGQGNQPQHF.

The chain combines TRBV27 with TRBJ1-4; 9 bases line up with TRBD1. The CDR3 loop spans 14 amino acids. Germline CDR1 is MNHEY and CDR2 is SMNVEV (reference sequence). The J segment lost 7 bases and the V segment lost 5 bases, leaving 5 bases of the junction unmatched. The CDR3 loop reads CASSEGQGSEKLFF. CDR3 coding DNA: TGTGCCAGCAGTGAGGGACAGGGAAGTGAAAAACTGTTTTTT. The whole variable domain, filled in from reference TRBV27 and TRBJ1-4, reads EAQVTQNPRYLITVTGKKLTVTCSQNMNHEYMSWYRQDPGLGLRQIYYSMNVEVTDKGDVPEGYKVSRKEKRNFPLILESPSPNQTSLYFCASSEGQGSEKLFFGSGTQLSVL.

CDR3 coding DNA: TGTGCCAGCAGCCCCGGACACCGTGAGCAGTTCTTC. Residues: CASSPGHREQFF. The chain links TRBV12-3 or TRBV12-4 to TRBJ2-1; a weak D match, TRBD1 (5 bases). The CDR3 runs 12 residues. Trimming cost V 6 bases and J 9 bases, with 12 bases left between them.